The rows below give T cell receptor beta chains drawn from one sample of a study of Ad26.COV2.S vaccination and SARS-CoV-2 variants. Produced via immunoSEQ multiplex PCR; TCRdb's table is partial and in-frame only. The table shows 440,000 or so clones, with about 90% occurring only once. Source: peripheral blood, taken in a trial of Ad26.COV2.S vaccine versus placebo. The receptors here all came from a person between 18 and 65 years old who received the Ad26.COV2.S COVID-19 vaccine or a placebo. CDR3s include the opening cysteine and the closing phenylalanine or tryptophan. D genes are given only for firm matches. Expanded clones get a size class; other rows say once, few or many, or leave the size out.

size: .; V: TRBV3-1/TRBV3-2; D: .; J: TRBJ2-7; CDR3: CASSQDPGVGYEQYF; DNA: TGTGCCAGCAGCCAAGATCCCGGGGTTGGCTACGAGCAGTACTTC
size: .; V: TRBV6-2/TRBV6-3; D: TRBD2; J: TRBJ2-1; CDR3: CASSPREGENYNEQFF; DNA: TGTGCCAGCAGTCCCCGGGAGGGGGAGAACTACAATGAGCAGTTCTTC
size: .; V: TRBV6-5; D: .; J: TRBJ1-1; CDR3: CASRLGLNTEAFF; DNA: TGTGCCAGCAGACTCGGACTGAACACTGAAGCTTTCTTT
size: .; V: TRBV6-5; D: .; J: TRBJ2-7; CDR3: CASQRGGEQYF; DNA: TGTGCCAGCCAGAGGGGTGGCGAGCAGTACTTC
size: .; V: TRBV30; D: TRBD1; J: TRBJ2-1; CDR3: CAWDRGYNEQFF; DNA: TGTGCCTGGGACAGGGGGTACAATGAGCAGTTCTTC
size: .; V: TRBV7-2; D: .; J: TRBJ2-7; CDR3: CASSLGHRTPTYEQYF; DNA: TGTGCCAGCAGCTTAGGGCACCGGACACCAACCTACGAGCAGTACTTC
size: once; V: TRBV6-6; D: TRBD2; J: TRBJ2-2; CDR3: CASRTGTSYTGELFF; DNA: TGTGCCAGCAGAACCGGGACTAGCTATACCGGGGAGCTGTTTTTT
size: .; V: TRBV7-2; D: TRBD2; J: TRBJ2-4; CDR3: CASSSTSPQAKNIQYF; DNA: TGTGCCAGCAGCTCGACTAGCCCCCAGGCCAAAAACATTCAGTACTTC
size: .; V: TRBV30; D: .; J: TRBJ1-1; CDR3: CAWSPRAPRAFF; DNA: TGTGCCTGGAGCCCCCGGGCCCCGAGGGCTTTCTTT
size: .; V: TRBV27; D: .; J: TRBJ1-4; CDR3: CASSLSQGLKLFF; DNA: TGTGCCAGCAGTTTATCGCAGGGCCTAAAACTGTTTTTT
size: .; V: TRBV6-5; D: TRBD2; J: TRBJ2-7; CDR3: CASSYSMASGVQEQYF; DNA: TGTGCCAGCAGTTACTCGATGGCTAGCGGGGTACAAGAGCAGTACTTC
size: .; V: TRBV6-5; D: TRBD1; J: TRBJ2-7; CDR3: CASSYFQGTGYEQYF; DNA: TGTGCCAGCAGTTACTTCCAGGGGACAGGGTACGAGCAGTACTTC
size: .; V: TRBV18; D: TRBD2; J: TRBJ2-1; CDR3: CASSQSAGGLYNEQFF; DNA: TGTGCCAGCTCACAAAGTGCGGGGGGCCTCTACAATGAGCAGTTCTTC
size: .; V: TRBV4-1; D: .; J: TRBJ1-6; CDR3: CASSQVLARDSPLHF; DNA: TGCGCCAGCAGCCAAGTTTTGGCTAGGGATTCACCCCTCCACTTT
size: once; V: TRBV2; D: TRBD1; J: TRBJ1-2; CDR3: CASSESGGGGYTF; DNA: TGTGCCAGCAGTGAGTCAGGGGGCGGTGGCTACACCTTC
size: .; V: TRBV7-9; D: .; J: TRBJ2-3; CDR3: CASSHTSPISTDTQYF; DNA: TGTGCCAGCAGCCATACAAGCCCCATTAGCACAGATACGCAGTATTTT
size: .; V: TRBV25-1; D: .; J: TRBJ2-1; CDR3: CASSEGSPGGFREQFF; DNA: TGTGCCAGCAGTGAGGGCAGCCCTGGGGGTTTTCGTGAGCAGTTCTTC
size: .; V: TRBV25-1; D: .; J: TRBJ2-1; CDR3: CASSEFMVGGEQFF; DNA: TGTGCCAGCAGTGAATTTATGGTGGGTGGTGAGCAGTTCTTC
size: .; V: TRBV7-9; D: TRBD2; J: TRBJ2-1; CDR3: CASSLGLRLADNEQFF; DNA: TGTGCCAGCAGCTTAGGTCTTCGACTAGCGGACAATGAGCAGTTCTTC
size: .; V: TRBV24-1; D: TRBD2; J: TRBJ2-5; CDR3: CATSDPSGNKETQYF; DNA: TGTGCCACCAGTGATCCTAGCGGGAACAAAGAGACCCAGTACTTC
size: .; V: TRBV19; D: .; J: TRBJ1-1; CDR3: CASSIGYRVTEAFF; DNA: TGTGCCAGTAGTATCGGTTACAGGGTCACTGAAGCTTTCTTT
size: .; V: TRBV19; D: TRBD2; J: TRBJ2-7; CDR3: CATPRTSGASYEQYF; DNA: TGTGCCACCCCACGGACTAGCGGGGCCTCCTACGAGCAGTACTTC
size: .; V: TRBV14; D: .; J: TRBJ2-5; CDR3: CASSQAPLGETQYF; DNA: TGTGCCAGCAGCCAGGCCCCACTGGGGGAGACCCAGTACTTC
size: .; V: TRBV7-2; D: .; J: TRBJ2-7; CDR3: CASSLFPRTAPQNEQYF; DNA: TGTGCCAGCAGCTTATTCCCCCGGACAGCACCCCAAAACGAGCAGTACTTC
size: .; V: TRBV19; D: TRBD1; J: TRBJ1-2; CDR3: CASSTLPRPGQASNYGYTF; DNA: TGTGCCAGTAGTACCCTACCCCGGCCTGGACAGGCTTCTAACTATGGCTACACCTTC
size: .; V: TRBV19; D: TRBD2; J: TRBJ2-7; CDR3: CASSERSAGGQLEQYF; DNA: TGTGCCAGTAGTGAACGCTCAGCGGGGGGCCAACTCGAGCAGTACTTC
size: .; V: TRBV7-8; D: .; J: TRBJ1-3; CDR3: CASSFPTGVSGNTIYF; DNA: TGTGCCAGCAGCTTTCCCACCGGGGTCTCTGGAAACACCATATATTTT
size: .; V: TRBV19; D: TRBD1; J: TRBJ1-5; CDR3: CASKPDRGSNQPQHF; DNA: TGTGCCAGTAAACCCGACAGGGGAAGCAATCAGCCCCAGCATTTT
size: once; V: TRBV19; D: .; J: TRBJ1-5; CDR3: CASSTYGDQPQHF; DNA: TGTGCCAGTAGTACGTATGGGGATCAGCCCCAGCATTTT
size: .; V: TRBV27; D: .; J: TRBJ1-6; CDR3: CASRVLGQGDSPLHF; DNA: TGTGCCAGCAGGGTTCTCGGCCAGGGCGATTCACCCCTCCACTTT
size: .; V: TRBV4-3; D: .; J: TRBJ1-2; CDR3: CASSFGVGNGYTF; DNA: TGCGCCAGCAGCTTTGGGGTGGGCAATGGCTACACCTTC
size: .; V: TRBV11-3; D: .; J: TRBJ2-1; CDR3: CASSLGHPGEQFF; DNA: TGTGCCAGCAGCTTAGGACACCCCGGGGAGCAGTTCTTC
size: .; V: TRBV6-4; D: .; J: TRBJ2-5; CDR3: CASSLSGAETQYF; DNA: TGTGCCAGCAGTCTCAGTGGGGCGGAGACCCAGTACTTC
size: .; V: TRBV25-1; D: TRBD1; J: TRBJ1-2; CDR3: CASSFPGTALTGYTF; DNA: TGTGCCAGCAGTTTTCCCGGGACAGCCCTTACGGGCTACACCTTC
size: .; V: TRBV6-2/TRBV6-3; D: .; J: TRBJ2-1; CDR3: CASSYPLRVQASYNEQFF; DNA: TGTGCCAGCAGTTACCCTCTTCGGGTTCAGGCGTCCTACAATGAGCAGTTCTTC
size: .; V: TRBV24-1; D: TRBD1; J: TRBJ2-5; CDR3: CATSVGRRTGRYQETQYF; DNA: TGTGCCACCAGTGTGGGTAGAAGGACAGGTCGGTACCAAGAGACCCAGTACTTC
size: .; V: TRBV7-7; D: TRBD1; J: TRBJ2-5; CDR3: CASSLMTGTGQETQYF; DNA: TGTGCTAGCAGCCTGATGACCGGGACAGGGCAAGAGACCCAGTACTTC
size: .; V: TRBV7-2; D: .; J: TRBJ1-3; CDR3: CASSIPGAGAFSGNTIYF; DNA: TGTGCCAGCAGTATACCTGGGGCAGGCGCCTTCTCTGGAAACACCATATATTTT
size: .; V: TRBV10-3; D: .; J: TRBJ1-2; CDR3: CAISESQTQGRNYGYTF; DNA: TGTGCCATCAGTGAGTCGCAGACCCAGGGGCGTAACTATGGCTACACCTTC
size: .; V: TRBV19; D: TRBD1; J: TRBJ1-2; CDR3: CASSKLPGQGEGYTF; DNA: TGTGCCAGTAGTAAACTACCGGGACAGGGGGAAGGCTACACCTTC
size: .; V: TRBV10-3; D: TRBD1; J: TRBJ1-6; CDR3: CAPQGRGNNNSPLHF; DNA: TGTGCCCCCCAGGGCAGGGGGAACAATAATTCACCCCTCCACTTT
size: .; V: TRBV21-1; D: .; J: TRBJ2-7; CDR3: CASSKATSFEQYF; DNA: TGTGCCAGCAGCAAAGCGACATCTTTCGAGCAGTACTTC
size: once; V: TRBV6-5; D: .; J: TRBJ2-3; CDR3: CASRGASTDTQYF; DNA: TGTGCCAGCCGGGGGGCGAGCACAGATACGCAGTATTTT
size: once; V: TRBV11-2; D: .; J: TRBJ2-3; CDR3: CASTLLNQRVPGLEYF; DNA: TGTGCCAGCACCCTCTTAAATCAGCGGGTCCCAGGTTTGGAGTATTTT
size: once; V: TRBV6-2/TRBV6-3; D: TRBD2; J: TRBJ2-1; CDR3: CASSYPLAGGLYNEQFF; DNA: TGTGCCAGCAGTTACCCTCTAGCGGGGGGGCTCTACAATGAGCAGTTCTTC
size: .; V: TRBV2; D: .; J: TRBJ1-6; CDR3: CASSESSSGNSPLHF; DNA: TGTGCCAGCAGTGAAAGCAGTAGTGGAAATTCACCCCTCCACTTT
size: .; V: TRBV12-3/TRBV12-4; D: .; J: TRBJ2-7; CDR3: CASSYGNGYEQYF; DNA: TGTGCCAGCAGTTACGGGAACGGGTACGAGCAGTACTTC
size: once; V: TRBV4-3; D: TRBD1; J: TRBJ1-1; CDR3: CASSQGGQGGTEAFF; DNA: TGCGCCAGCAGCCAGGGGGGACAGGGGGGCACTGAAGCTTTCTTT
size: .; V: TRBV18; D: .; J: TRBJ1-5; CDR3: CASSSQGSNQPQHF; DNA: TGTGCCAGCTCATCTCAGGGTAGCAATCAGCCCCAGCATTTT
size: .; V: TRBV12-3/TRBV12-4; D: .; J: TRBJ2-5; CDR3: CASSLAQETQYF; DNA: TGTGCCAGCAGTTTGGCCCAAGAGACCCAGTACTTC
size: .; V: TRBV4-3; D: .; J: TRBJ1-4; CDR3: CASSQPSDRGRDEKLFF; DNA: TGCGCCAGCAGCCAACCCTCGGACAGAGGGCGGGATGAAAAACTGTTTTTT